This T cell receptor (beta chain) is from a study of T cells in localized non-small cell lung cancer. The study's findings and limits: Sequencing was restricted to one tumor region; therefore, heterogeneity remains possible. A median of around 60 of the top 100 tumor clones appeared in adjacent lung, which was paired and uninvolved. Tumor trailed uninvolved adjacent lung in T cell clonality, which peaked there. Higher adjacent-lung clonality was associated with shorter survival.

The germline V and J ends were trimmed by 4 bases and 5 bases, with 16 bases remaining between them. This CDR3 is built from 15 residues. CDR1 SGHTA and CDR2 FQGTGA come from the germline V gene. This clone was found once. What it binds is not known. The method was immunoSEQ multiplex PCR; TCRdb's version includes in-frame clones alone and lacks a portion of them. The data contain around 64,000 clones, about 87% of them singletons. The rearrangement joins TRBV7-3 to TRBJ2-3; TRBD2 is a possible D gene (5 bases). The origin of this receptor is a man aged 35 to 69 with stage I squamous cell lung carcinoma. The sample consisted of peripheral blood, taken before any cancer treatment. CDR3 region: CASSSRNNRGDTQYF. For the CDR3, the DNA is TGTGCCAGCAGCTCGAGAAATAATCGGGGAGATACGCAGTATTTT. Complete variable domain (other parts from reference TRBV7-3 and TRBJ2-3): GAGVSQTPSNKVTEKGKYVELRCDPISGHTALYWYRQSLGQGPEFLIYFQGTGAADDSGLPNDRFFAVRPEGSVSTLKIQRTERGDSAVYLCASSSRNNRGDTQYFGPGTRLTVL.